Listed below are T cell receptor beta chains from one sample, sequenced in a study of beta chain features in type 1 diabetes. Here immunoSEQ multiplex PCR was the method, and the copy in TCRdb shows in-frame clones only, minus some. The sample includes more than 300,000 clones, over 9% of them seen just once. Specimen: central memory CD4+ T cells from blood. These receptors all stem from a young man with type 1 diabetes. Both conserved end residues are part of each CDR3. The order of the fields is V gene, D gene, J gene, clone size, CDR3 length, CDR3 protein, CDR3 DNA. A D gene is named only where the DNA matches it firmly. Some rows have no size entry. The others give once, few or many, or a class for an expanded clone.

V gene: TRBV5-6; D gene: -; J gene: TRBJ2-1; clone size: few; CDR3 length: 15; CDR3 protein: CASRRRGSIYNEQFF; CDR3 DNA: TGTGCCAGTAGAAGGAGGGGTTCTATCTACAATGAGCAGTTCTTC
V gene: TRBV10-3; D gene: TRBD1; J gene: TRBJ2-7; clone size: many; CDR3 length: 13; CDR3 protein: CAIHRDRALEQYF; CDR3 DNA: TGTGCCATCCACCGGGACAGGGCACTCGAGCAGTACTTC
V gene: TRBV7-2; D gene: TRBD2; J gene: TRBJ2-5; clone size: few; CDR3 length: 18; CDR3 protein: CASSPGLAGGPSGETQYF; CDR3 DNA: TGTGCCAGCAGTCCGGGACTAGCGGGAGGGCCCTCTGGGGAGACCCAGTACTTC
V gene: TRBV5-1; D gene: -; J gene: TRBJ2-1; clone size: -; CDR3 length: 16; CDR3 protein: CASSLAEGREYNEQFF; CDR3 DNA: TGCGCCAGCAGCTTGGCGGAGGGCCGGGAGTACAATGAGCAGTTCTTC
V gene: TRBV7-2; D gene: -; J gene: TRBJ1-2; clone size: few; CDR3 length: 14; CDR3 protein: CASSLVSGNYGYTF; CDR3 DNA: TGTGCCAGCAGCTTAGTCTCGGGGAACTATGGCTACACCTTC
V gene: TRBV30; D gene: TRBD2; J gene: TRBJ2-1; clone size: -; CDR3 length: 16; CDR3 protein: CAWSAISGRAYNEQFF; CDR3 DNA: TGTGCCTGGAGTGCCATTAGCGGGAGGGCCTACAATGAGCAGTTCTTC
V gene: TRBV4-2; D gene: -; J gene: TRBJ2-7; clone size: -; CDR3 length: 14; CDR3 protein: CASREVMSSYEQYF; CDR3 DNA: TGTGCCAGCAGGGAGGTGATGAGCTCCTACGAGCAGTACTTC
V gene: TRBV5-1; D gene: TRBD1; J gene: TRBJ1-1; clone size: few; CDR3 length: 13; CDR3 protein: CASSIGQGHEAFF; CDR3 DNA: TGCGCCAGCAGCATCGGACAGGGACATGAAGCTTTCTTT
V gene: TRBV6-5; D gene: TRBD2; J gene: TRBJ2-6; clone size: -; CDR3 length: 14; CDR3 protein: CVTAGISGANVLTF; CDR3 DNA: TGTGTCACAGCGGGGATCTCTGGGGCCAACGTCCTGACTTTC
V gene: TRBV4-2; D gene: TRBD2; J gene: TRBJ2-2; clone size: few; CDR3 length: 17; CDR3 protein: CASSHSRLAGPSGELFF; CDR3 DNA: TGTGCCAGCAGCCACTCCCGACTAGCGGGACCGTCCGGGGAGCTGTTTTTT
V gene: TRBV19; D gene: TRBD1; J gene: TRBJ2-7; clone size: -; CDR3 length: 14; CDR3 protein: CASSTETGRHEQYF; CDR3 DNA: TGTGCCAGTAGTACCGAGACAGGGCGCCACGAGCAGTACTTC
V gene: TRBV5-4; D gene: -; J gene: TRBJ2-3; clone size: -; CDR3 length: 15; CDR3 protein: CASSPTTGSTDTQYF; CDR3 DNA: TGTGCCAGCAGTCCGACCACAGGTAGCACAGATACGCAGTATTTT
V gene: TRBV6-5; D gene: TRBD2; J gene: TRBJ2-5; clone size: -; CDR3 length: 14; CDR3 protein: CASSPSGNQETQYF; CDR3 DNA: TGTGCCAGCAGTCCTAGCGGAAACCAAGAGACCCAGTACTTC
V gene: TRBV11-2; D gene: -; J gene: TRBJ2-1; clone size: -; CDR3 length: 13; CDR3 protein: CASSFTGVQEQFF; CDR3 DNA: TGTGCCAGCAGTTTCACGGGAGTCCAGGAGCAGTTCTTC
V gene: TRBV9; D gene: -; J gene: TRBJ1-5; clone size: -; CDR3 length: 13; CDR3 protein: CASSVDTDQPQHF; CDR3 DNA: TGTGCCAGCAGCGTAGACACAGATCAGCCCCAGCATTTT
V gene: TRBV13; D gene: -; J gene: TRBJ1-2; clone size: few; CDR3 length: 16; CDR3 protein: CASSLTGQGPLYGYTF; CDR3 DNA: TGTGCCAGCAGCTTAACGGGGCAGGGCCCCCTATATGGCTACACCTTC
V gene: TRBV5-4; D gene: -; J gene: TRBJ1-2; clone size: few; CDR3 length: 16; CDR3 protein: CASSLAVGGAHYGYTF; CDR3 DNA: TGTGCCAGCAGCTTGGCCGTAGGAGGGGCGCACTATGGCTACACCTTC
V gene: TRBV7-3; D gene: TRBD1; J gene: TRBJ2-7; clone size: -; CDR3 length: 15; CDR3 protein: CASSHDRGATYEQYF; CDR3 DNA: TGTGCCAGCAGCCACGACAGGGGGGCAACCTACGAGCAGTACTTC
V gene: TRBV5-1; D gene: -; J gene: TRBJ2-2; clone size: few; CDR3 length: 14; CDR3 protein: CASSWEQVGGELFF; CDR3 DNA: TGCGCCAGCAGCTGGGAGCAAGTCGGCGGGGAGCTGTTTTTT
V gene: TRBV5-4; D gene: -; J gene: TRBJ2-1; clone size: few; CDR3 length: 14; CDR3 protein: CASSLDQGNNEQFF; CDR3 DNA: TGTGCCAGCAGCTTGGACCAGGGTAACAATGAGCAGTTCTTC
V gene: TRBV4-2; D gene: -; J gene: TRBJ1-5; clone size: few; CDR3 length: 13; CDR3 protein: CASSQESDQPQHF; CDR3 DNA: TGTGCCAGCAGCCAAGAATCCGATCAGCCCCAGCATTTT
V gene: TRBV21-1; D gene: -; J gene: TRBJ2-3; clone size: few; CDR3 length: 16; CDR3 protein: CASSGTSGRGADTQYF; CDR3 DNA: TGTGCCAGCTCCGGGACTAGCGGGAGGGGTGCAGATACGCAGTATTTT
V gene: TRBV19; D gene: -; J gene: TRBJ2-7; clone size: -; CDR3 length: 15; CDR3 protein: CASSMDVTGHYEQYF; CDR3 DNA: TGTGCCAGTAGTATGGACGTTACAGGCCACTACGAGCAGTACTTC
V gene: TRBV7-2; D gene: -; J gene: TRBJ1-5; clone size: -; CDR3 length: 13; CDR3 protein: CASSLIGSQPQHF; CDR3 DNA: TGTGCCAGCAGCCTAATTGGGTCCCAGCCCCAGCATTTT
V gene: TRBV28; D gene: -; J gene: TRBJ1-5; clone size: few; CDR3 length: 13; CDR3 protein: CAACRRLNQPQHF; CDR3 DNA: TGTGCCGCATGCAGGCGACTCAATCAGCCCCAGCATTTT
V gene: TRBV7-7; D gene: TRBD1; J gene: TRBJ2-7; clone size: -; CDR3 length: 14; CDR3 protein: CASSPWDRPYEQYF; CDR3 DNA: TGTGCTAGCAGCCCATGGGACAGACCCTACGAGCAGTACTTC
V gene: TRBV5-6; D gene: TRBD1; J gene: TRBJ1-2; clone size: -; CDR3 length: 13; CDR3 protein: CASSFPQGDGYTF; CDR3 DNA: TGTGCCAGCAGCTTTCCCCAGGGGGATGGCTACACCTTC
V gene: TRBV6-5; D gene: TRBD1; J gene: TRBJ2-1; clone size: few; CDR3 length: 15; CDR3 protein: CASSKQGQGAREQFF; CDR3 DNA: TGTGCCAGCAGTAAACAAGGTCAGGGGGCGCGTGAGCAGTTCTTC
V gene: TRBV2; D gene: -; J gene: TRBJ2-5; clone size: -; CDR3 length: 15; CDR3 protein: CASSVLAGTQETQYF; CDR3 DNA: TGTGCCAGCAGTGTGTTGGCGGGGACCCAAGAGACCCAGTACTTC
V gene: TRBV7-7; D gene: -; J gene: TRBJ2-2; clone size: many; CDR3 length: 13; CDR3 protein: CASREQDTGELFF; CDR3 DNA: TGTGCTAGCAGAGAACAGGACACCGGGGAGCTGTTTTTT
V gene: TRBV7-7; D gene: -; J gene: TRBJ2-3; clone size: few; CDR3 length: 13; CDR3 protein: CASSSGDTDTQYF; CDR3 DNA: TGTGCCAGCAGCTCAGGGGACACAGATACGCAGTATTTT
V gene: TRBV10-3; D gene: -; J gene: TRBJ2-7; clone size: few; CDR3 length: 14; CDR3 protein: CAISAGSQNYEQYF; CDR3 DNA: TGTGCCATCAGTGCTGGCAGCCAGAACTACGAGCAGTACTTC
V gene: TRBV6-6; D gene: -; J gene: TRBJ2-2; clone size: -; CDR3 length: 13; CDR3 protein: CASRWTGTGELFF; CDR3 DNA: TGTGCCAGCAGGTGGACTGGGACCGGGGAGCTGTTTTTT
V gene: TRBV5-6; D gene: -; J gene: TRBJ1-2; clone size: -; CDR3 length: 14; CDR3 protein: CASSLFGPNYGYTF; CDR3 DNA: TGTGCCAGCAGCTTGTTCGGCCCTAACTATGGCTACACCTTC
V gene: TRBV7-6; D gene: -; J gene: TRBJ2-7; clone size: -; CDR3 length: 12; CDR3 protein: CASSQASYEQYF; CDR3 DNA: TGTGCCAGCAGCCAAGCCTCCTACGAGCAGTACTTC
V gene: TRBV2; D gene: -; J gene: TRBJ2-1; clone size: -; CDR3 length: 15; CDR3 protein: CASSEMGGSYNEQFF; CDR3 DNA: TGTGCCAGCAGTGAAATGGGGGGCTCCTACAATGAGCAGTTCTTC
V gene: TRBV7-9; D gene: -; J gene: TRBJ2-1; clone size: -; CDR3 length: 15; CDR3 protein: CASSPGGLNGNEQFF; CDR3 DNA: TGTGCCAGCAGCCCAGGAGGACTTAATGGTAATGAGCAGTTCTTC
V gene: TRBV6-6; D gene: -; J gene: TRBJ2-5; clone size: -; CDR3 length: 14; CDR3 protein: CASSTRGGGETQYF; CDR3 DNA: TGTGCCAGCAGTACCCGAGGGGGTGGGGAGACCCAGTACTTC
V gene: TRBV5-8; D gene: -; J gene: TRBJ1-2; clone size: few; CDR3 length: 13; CDR3 protein: CASSPRQVRGYTF; CDR3 DNA: TGTGCCAGCAGCCCTAGACAGGTTCGCGGCTACACCTTC
V gene: TRBV29-1; D gene: TRBD2; J gene: TRBJ2-1; clone size: few; CDR3 length: 14; CDR3 protein: CSVAGTSGRNEQFF; CDR3 DNA: TGCAGCGTCGCTGGGACTAGCGGGAGGAATGAGCAGTTCTTC
V gene: TRBV7-9; D gene: TRBD1; J gene: TRBJ2-6; clone size: few; CDR3 length: 17; CDR3 protein: CASSFGTGGSGANVLTF; CDR3 DNA: TGTGCCAGCAGCTTTGGGACAGGGGGCTCTGGGGCCAACGTCCTGACTTTC
V gene: TRBV6-5; D gene: -; J gene: TRBJ2-1; clone size: few; CDR3 length: 12; CDR3 protein: CASSQSAGEQFF; CDR3 DNA: TGTGCCAGCAGCCAATCCGCCGGTGAGCAGTTCTTC
V gene: TRBV19; D gene: -; J gene: TRBJ1-1; clone size: -; CDR3 length: 15; CDR3 protein: CASIPRGERNTEAFF; CDR3 DNA: TGTGCCAGTATCCCTCGGGGGGAGAGAAACACTGAAGCTTTCTTT
V gene: TRBV30; D gene: -; J gene: TRBJ2-1; clone size: few; CDR3 length: 13; CDR3 protein: CAWSTPSGNEQFF; CDR3 DNA: TGTGCCTGGAGTACCCCCTCAGGGAATGAGCAGTTCTTC
V gene: TRBV6-1; D gene: TRBD2; J gene: TRBJ2-3; clone size: few; CDR3 length: 14; CDR3 protein: CASSLAGGPDTQYF; CDR3 DNA: TGTGCCAGCAGTTTAGCGGGAGGGCCAGATACGCAGTATTTT
V gene: TRBV28; D gene: -; J gene: TRBJ2-1; clone size: few; CDR3 length: 12; CDR3 protein: CASSEGDYEQFF; CDR3 DNA: TGTGCCAGCAGTGAGGGAGACTATGAGCAGTTCTTC
V gene: TRBV6-6; D gene: -; J gene: TRBJ2-7; clone size: few; CDR3 length: 13; CDR3 protein: CASSLGHSYEQYF; CDR3 DNA: TGTGCCAGCTCCTTGGGTCACTCCTACGAGCAGTACTTC
V gene: TRBV6-4; D gene: -; J gene: TRBJ2-5; clone size: few; CDR3 length: 15; CDR3 protein: CASSYGTGTKETQYF; CDR3 DNA: TGTGCCAGCAGTTACGGAACAGGGACGAAAGAGACCCAGTACTTC
V gene: TRBV18; D gene: -; J gene: TRBJ2-2; clone size: -; CDR3 length: 15; CDR3 protein: CASSPMTENTGELFF; CDR3 DNA: TGTGCCAGCTCACCAATGACAGAGAACACCGGGGAGCTGTTTTTT
V gene: TRBV10-3; D gene: TRBD1; J gene: TRBJ2-5; clone size: -; CDR3 length: 12; CDR3 protein: CATSEQGETQYF; CDR3 DNA: TGTGCCACCTCAGAACAGGGGGAGACCCAGTACTTC
V gene: TRBV29-1; D gene: -; J gene: TRBJ2-7; clone size: -; CDR3 length: 13; CDR3 protein: CSVEKGTGSEQYF; CDR3 DNA: TGCAGCGTTGAAAAAGGCACAGGTTCCGAGCAGTACTTC
V gene: TRBV6-6; D gene: TRBD1; J gene: TRBJ1-2; clone size: -; CDR3 length: 14; CDR3 protein: CASSRTGTAYGYTF; CDR3 DNA: TGTGCCAGCAGTCGAACCGGGACAGCCTATGGCTACACCTTC
V gene: TRBV4-2; D gene: -; J gene: TRBJ2-7; clone size: few; CDR3 length: 18; CDR3 protein: CASSQALQPETSTYEQYF; CDR3 DNA: TGTGCCAGCAGCCAGGCCCTTCAACCCGAGACGTCTACCTACGAGCAGTACTTC
V gene: TRBV6-6; D gene: -; J gene: TRBJ2-7; clone size: -; CDR3 length: 15; CDR3 protein: CASSYSAGGAYEQYF; CDR3 DNA: TGTGCCAGCAGTTACTCAGCAGGCGGGGCCTACGAGCAGTACTTC
V gene: TRBV7-8; D gene: -; J gene: TRBJ2-3; clone size: -; CDR3 length: 16; CDR3 protein: CASSFRTQLLTDTQYF; CDR3 DNA: TGTGCCAGCAGCTTTAGGACCCAACTACTCACAGATACGCAGTATTTT